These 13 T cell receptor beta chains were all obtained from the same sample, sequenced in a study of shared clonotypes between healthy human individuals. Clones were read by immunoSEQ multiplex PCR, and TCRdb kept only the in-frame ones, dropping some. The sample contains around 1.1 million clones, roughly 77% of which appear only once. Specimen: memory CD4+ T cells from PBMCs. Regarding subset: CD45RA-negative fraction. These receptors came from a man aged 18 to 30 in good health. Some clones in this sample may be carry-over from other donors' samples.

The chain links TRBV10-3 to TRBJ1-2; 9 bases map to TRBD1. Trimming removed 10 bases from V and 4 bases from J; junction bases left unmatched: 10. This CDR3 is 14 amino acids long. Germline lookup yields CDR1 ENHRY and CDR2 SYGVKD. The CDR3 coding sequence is TGTGCCACCGCTTTGACAGGGGGTGGCTATGGCTACACCTTC. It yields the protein CATALTGGGYGYTF.

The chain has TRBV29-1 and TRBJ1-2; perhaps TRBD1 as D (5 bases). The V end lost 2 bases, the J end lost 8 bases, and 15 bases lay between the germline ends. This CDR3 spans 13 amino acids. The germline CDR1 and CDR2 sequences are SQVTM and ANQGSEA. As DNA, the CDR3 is TGCAGCGTTGAAATGAAGGGGACGGGCGGCTACACCTTC. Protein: CSVEMKGTGGYTF.

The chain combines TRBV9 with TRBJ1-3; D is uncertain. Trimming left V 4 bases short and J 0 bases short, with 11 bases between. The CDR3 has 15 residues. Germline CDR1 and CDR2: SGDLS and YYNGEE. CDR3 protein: CASSSDIRSGNTIYF. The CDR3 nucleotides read TGTGCCAGCAGCTCCGACATCCGCTCTGGAAACACCATATATTTT.

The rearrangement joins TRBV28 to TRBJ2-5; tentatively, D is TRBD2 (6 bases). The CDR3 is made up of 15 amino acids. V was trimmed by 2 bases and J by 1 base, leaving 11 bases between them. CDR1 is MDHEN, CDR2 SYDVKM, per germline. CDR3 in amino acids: CASSLPGLIQETQYF. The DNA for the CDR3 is TGTGCCAGCAGTTTACCCGGACTAATCCAAGAGACCCAGTACTTC. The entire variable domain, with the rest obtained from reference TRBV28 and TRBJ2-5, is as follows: DVKVTQSSRYLVKRTGEKVFLECVQDMDHENMFWYRQDPGLGLRLIYFSYDVKMKEKGDIPEGYSVSREKKERFSLILESASTNQTSMYLCASSLPGLIQETQYFGPGTRLLVL.

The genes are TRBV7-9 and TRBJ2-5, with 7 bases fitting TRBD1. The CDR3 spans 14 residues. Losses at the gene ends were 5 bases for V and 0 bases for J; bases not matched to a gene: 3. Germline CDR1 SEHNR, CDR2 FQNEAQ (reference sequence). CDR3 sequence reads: CASSRDRDQETQYF. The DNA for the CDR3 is TGTGCCAGCAGCCGGGACAGAGACCAAGAGACCCAGTACTTC.

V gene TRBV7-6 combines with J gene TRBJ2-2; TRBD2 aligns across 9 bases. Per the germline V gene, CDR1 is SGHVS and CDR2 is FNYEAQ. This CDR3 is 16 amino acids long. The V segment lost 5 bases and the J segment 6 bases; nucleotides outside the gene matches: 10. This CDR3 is CASSPEGLAGPGELFF. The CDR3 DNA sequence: TGTGCCAGCAGCCCCGAGGGGCTAGCGGGACCCGGGGAGCTGTTTTTT.

The CDR3 DNA sequence: TGTGCCAGCTCGGCGGGGGGAGCAGATACGCAGTATTTT. Its translation is CASSAGGADTQYF. The chain recombines TRBV9 with TRBJ2-3, with TRBD2 matching 8 bases. V lost 7 bases to trimming and J lost 4 bases; unmatched junction nucleotides: 5. This CDR3 has 13 residues. Per germline, CDR1 SGDLS and CDR2 YYNGEE.

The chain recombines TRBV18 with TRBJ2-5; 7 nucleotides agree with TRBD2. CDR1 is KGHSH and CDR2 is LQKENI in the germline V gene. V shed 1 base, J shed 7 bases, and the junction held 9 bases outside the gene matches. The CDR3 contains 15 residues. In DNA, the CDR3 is TGTGCCAGCTCACCACTCGAAAAAGGGAGGGGGACCCAGTACTTC. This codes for CASSPLEKGRGTQYF.

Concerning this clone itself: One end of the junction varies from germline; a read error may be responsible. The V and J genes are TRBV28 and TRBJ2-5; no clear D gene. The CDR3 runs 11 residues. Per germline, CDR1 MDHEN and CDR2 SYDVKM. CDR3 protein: CASSRNDGYHF. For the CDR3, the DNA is TGTGCCAGCAGCCGTAATGACGGCTACCACTTC.

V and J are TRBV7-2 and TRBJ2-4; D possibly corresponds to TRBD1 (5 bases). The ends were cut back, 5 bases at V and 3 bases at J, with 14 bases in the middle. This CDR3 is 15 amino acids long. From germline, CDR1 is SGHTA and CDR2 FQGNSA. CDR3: CASSPPRQSKNIQYF. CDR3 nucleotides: TGTGCCAGCAGCCCCCCAAGACAGAGCAAAAACATTCAGTACTTC.

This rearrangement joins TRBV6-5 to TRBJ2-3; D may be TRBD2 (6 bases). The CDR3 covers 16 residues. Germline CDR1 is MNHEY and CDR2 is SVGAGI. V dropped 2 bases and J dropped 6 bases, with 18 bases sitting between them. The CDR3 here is CASSYGMGGSGDTQYF. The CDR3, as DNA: TGTGCCAGCAGTTACGGAATGGGAGGTTCAGGCGATACGCAGTATTTT.

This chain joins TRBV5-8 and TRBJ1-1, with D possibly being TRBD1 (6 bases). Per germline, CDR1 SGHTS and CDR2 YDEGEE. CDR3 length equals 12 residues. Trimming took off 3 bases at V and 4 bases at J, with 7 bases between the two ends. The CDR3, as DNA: TGTGCCAGCAGCTCAGGGGTCACTGAAGCTTTCTTT. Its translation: CASSSGVTEAFF.

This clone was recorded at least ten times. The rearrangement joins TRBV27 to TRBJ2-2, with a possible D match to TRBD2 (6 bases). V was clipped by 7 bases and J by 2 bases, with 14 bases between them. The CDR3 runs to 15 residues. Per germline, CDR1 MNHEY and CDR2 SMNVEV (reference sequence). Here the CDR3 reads CASTRDSINTGELFF. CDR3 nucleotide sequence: TGTGCCAGCACCCGGGACTCCATCAACACCGGGGAGCTGTTTTTT.